This T cell receptor beta chain is from a study of blood T cell repertoires in COVID-19. The CDR3 has 17 amino acids. Looked up from germline, CDR1 is MGHRA and CDR2 is YSYEKL. V shed 4 bases and J 7 bases; nucleotides not matched to a gene: 13. TCRdb keeps only in-frame clones here, not all; method: immunoSEQ multiplex PCR. The table has roughly 140,000 clones, 78% seen once. The sequence came from an older woman with acute or convalescent COVID-19. The specimen was peripheral blood. The gene calls are TRBV4-1 and TRBJ1-4; 9 bases are a match to TRBD1. CDR3 in amino acids: CASSPIIPGQGGEKLFF. As DNA, the CDR3 is TGCGCCAGCAGCCCAATCATCCCGGGACAGGGAGGTGAAAAACTGTTTTTT.